The rows below give T cell receptor beta chains drawn from one sample of a study of immune evolution from preneoplasia to lung adenocarcinoma. The data were produced by immunoSEQ multiplex PCR, yet TCRdb's version contains in-frame clones alone and is incomplete. This sample has 6,000 to 9,000 clones, with over 75% found just once. The sequencing sample was made of FFPE minimally invasive lung adenocarcinoma tissue. The receptors here all came from an older person with lung adenocarcinoma. CDR3s include the opening cysteine and the closing phenylalanine or tryptophan. The D gene is left open where the match is weak. Clone size appears in some rows only: once, few, many, or a class for an expanded clone.

>TRBV28|TRBJ2-3|14|TRBD2|-
CASRPGGLADTQYF
TGTGCCAGCAGACCTGGGGGACTAGCAGATACGCAGTATTTT
>TRBV18|TRBJ1-2|18|-|once
CASSPRAGAEPSNYGYTF
TGTGCCAGCTCACCACGGGCAGGGGCTGAACCTTCTAACTATGGCTACACCTTC
>TRBV9|TRBJ2-1|15|-|-
CASTRLDLPYNEQFF
TGTGCCAGCACTCGGTTGGACTTGCCATACAATGAGCAGTTCTTC
>TRBV7-2|TRBJ2-5|13|-|-
CASVPSSQETQYF
TGTGCCAGTGTCCCGTCGAGCCAAGAGACCCAGTACTTC
>TRBV6-5|TRBJ2-7|15|-|-
CASSYGRLLSYEQYF
TGTGCCAGCAGTTACGGTCGCCTCTTATCCTACGAGCAGTACTTC
>TRBV5-1|TRBJ2-6|16|-|-
CASSLPSLSGANVLTF
TGCGCCAGCAGCTTACCTAGCCTCTCTGGGGCCAACGTCCTGACTTTC
>TRBV9|TRBJ2-1|17|TRBD2|-
CASSAQPRGLASNEQFF
TGTGCCAGCAGCGCCCAACCGCGGGGACTAGCTAGCAATGAGCAGTTCTTC
>TRBV7-3|TRBJ2-2|14|TRBD2|-
CASGASGSVGELFF
TGTGCCAGCGGGGCTAGCGGGAGTGTCGGGGAGCTGTTTTTT
>TRBV5-1|TRBJ1-5|14|TRBD1|-
CASSLGQGDGPQHF
TGCGCCAGCAGCTTGGGGCAGGGGGACGGGCCCCAGCATTTT
>TRBV7-8|TRBJ1-5|15|TRBD1|-
CASSLAAGGNQPQHF
TGTGCCAGCAGCTTAGCGGCAGGGGGAAATCAGCCCCAGCATTTT
>TRBV5-1|TRBJ2-7|16|TRBD2|-
CASSPRGRGGSYEQYF
TGCGCCAGCAGCCCCCGAGGGCGGGGGGGCTCCTACGAGCAGTACTTC
>TRBV5-4|TRBJ2-1|12|-|-
CASSWDRGEQFF
TGTGCCAGCAGCTGGGATCGGGGTGAGCAGTTCTTC
>TRBV4-3|TRBJ1-1|14|-|once
CASSPQVWDTEAFF
TGCGCCAGCAGCCCCCAGGTTTGGGACACTGAAGCTTTCTTT
>TRBV28|TRBJ2-7|14|-|-
CASSLEKRGYEQYF
TGTGCCAGCAGCCTCGAGAAAAGGGGGTACGAGCAGTACTTC
>TRBV4-1|TRBJ2-7|16|-|-
CASSQDFTALPGEQYF
TGCGCCAGCAGCCAAGACTTTACAGCCTTACCTGGGGAGCAGTACTTC
>TRBV25-1|TRBJ1-2|11|-|once
CASSAVNGYTF
TGTGCCAGCTCTGCGGTTAATGGCTACACCTTC
>TRBV14|TRBJ2-1|18|TRBD2|-
CASSLVAPLAGGASEQFF
TGTGCCAGCAGCCTCGTCGCCCCCCTAGCGGGAGGGGCTAGTGAGCAGTTCTTC